These 17 T cell receptor beta chains were sequenced from one sample in a study of CD8+ T cells in alopecia areata. Treatment described: oral pan-JAK inhibitor, 5-10 mg twice daily. Following RNA extraction, reverse transcription yielded cDNA that acted as the sequencing template. Assay used: immunoSEQ multiplex PCR; TCRdb lists only in-frame clones, some missing. The profile covers around 86,000 clones, with about 70% appearing a single time and 17% taken by the ten largest. The source material was CD8+ T cells sorted from blood, sampled at week 44, from a patient treated with tofacitinib. The receptor set was obtained from a human donor with alopecia areata.

The rearrangement uses TRBV19 and TRBJ2-7, with D unresolved. This CDR3 contains 11 residues. V lost 4 bases, J lost 4 bases, and 5 bases lay in between. Germline CDR1 is LNHDA and CDR2 is SQIVND (reference sequence). The CDR3 region has the DNA TGTGCCAGTAGTAGCGGTTACGAGCAGTACTTC. Encoded protein: CASSSGYEQYF.

This chain uses TRBV10-2 with TRBJ1-1, with unresolved D. The ends were cut back, 4 bases at V and 0 bases at J, with 6 bases in the middle. Per the germline V gene, CDR1 is WSHSY and CDR2 is SAAADI. This CDR3 is built from 13 residues. The CDR3 region is CASSVRLNTEAFF. Written as DNA, the CDR3 is TGCGCCAGCAGTGTTAGGCTGAACACTGAAGCTTTCTTT.

This clone was recorded only once. The chain combines TRBV14 with TRBJ2-1, with TRBD2 matching over 9 bases. The ends lost 1 base at V and 8 bases at J; junction bases unmatched: 12. Germline V CDR1 and CDR2: SGHDN, FVKESK. CDR3 length equals 17 residues. The CDR3 bases are TGTGCCAGCAGCCAAGCCCCGCTGAGCGGGGGGTTGGATGAGCAGTTCTTC. This gives the protein CASSQAPLSGGLDEQFF.

This clone was counted only a few times. The chain has TRBV28 and TRBJ1-2; possible D gene TRBD1, 5 bases. Trimming removed 3 bases at V and 2 bases at J, with 7 bases between. The CDR3 loop spans 13 amino acids. Germline V gene lookup returns CDR1 MDHEN and CDR2 SYDVKM. Written as DNA, the CDR3 is TGTGCCAGCAGTTTTGCAGGGAACTATGGCTACACCTTC. Translating gives CASSFAGNYGYTF.

The chain links TRBV4-3 to TRBJ2-1; TRBD2 matches 12 bases. The V and J ends lost 0 bases and 9 bases, in that order; junction bases with no gene match: 9. This CDR3 contains 17 residues. From germline, CDR1 is LGHNA and CDR2 YSLEER. This CDR3 is CASSQDATSGGRREQFF. CDR3 DNA: TGCGCCAGCAGCCAAGATGCGACTAGCGGGGGAAGGCGTGAGCAGTTCTTC.

The chain uses TRBV4-3 and TRBJ2-3, with TRBD2 identical over 10 bases. After removal of 4 bases from V and 6 bases from J, the junction contained 4 bases not matched to a gene. The CDR3 contains 14 residues. Germline values: CDR1 LGHNA, CDR2 YSLEER. CDR3 bases: TGCGCCAGCAGCCCTAGCGGGGGTGATGATACGCAGTATTTT. This sequence encodes CASSPSGGDDTQYF.

V usage is TRBV19 and J usage is TRBJ2-2; D is unresolved. With 3 bases removed from V and 9 bases from J, the gap between germline ends came to 11 bases. CDR1 and CDR2 from the germline V gene are LNHDA and SQIVND (reference sequence). The CDR3 runs 13 residues. The CDR3 region is CASSINIGRELFF. CDR3 in DNA: TGTGCCAGTAGTATTAATATTGGCCGGGAGCTGTTTTTT.

This rearrangement joins TRBV4-3 to TRBJ2-1; D unresolved. With 0 bases removed from V and 5 bases from J, the gap between germline ends came to 17 bases. CDR1 is LGHNA, CDR2 YSLEER, per germline. CDR3 length: 17 residues. The CDR3 loop reads CASSQDQETVHHNEQFF. The CDR3, as DNA: TGCGCCAGCAGCCAAGATCAGGAGACGGTACACCACAATGAGCAGTTCTTC.

V gene TRBV29-1 combines with J gene TRBJ2-7; 7 bases are a match to TRBD1. Germline CDR1 is SQVTM and CDR2 is ANQGSEA. V was clipped by 4 bases and J by 6 bases; unmatched bases: 3. This CDR3 has 11 residues. CDR3 nucleotides: TGCAGCGTTGTACAGGGGCCCGAGCAGTACTTC. This codes for CSVVQGPEQYF.

This chain links TRBV28 with TRBJ2-3; TRBD2 aligns across 10 bases. Germline V CDR1 and CDR2: MDHEN, SYDVKM. The junction had 9 bases not matched to a gene; V was cut back by 8 bases and J by 1 base. This CDR3 has 16 amino acids. The CDR3 reads CASENSGGRGTDTQYF. For the CDR3, the DNA is TGTGCCAGCGAAAATAGCGGGGGGCGGGGCACAGATACGCAGTATTTT.

This chain uses TRBV4-1 with TRBJ1-1; no clear D. Germline CDR1 MGHRA, CDR2 YSYEKL. Deletions cut 1 base from V and 8 bases from J, with 11 bases between. The CDR3 totals 13 residues. CDR3: CASSQGGSWEAFF. In DNA form, the CDR3 reads TGCGCCAGCAGCCAAGGAGGGTCCTGGGAAGCTTTCTTT.

V and J are TRBV4-3 and TRBJ1-6; possible D gene TRBD1, 5 bases. Germline CDR1 and CDR2: LGHNA and YSLEER. This CDR3 region has 16 residues. The V end lost 0 bases, the J end lost 7 bases, and 13 bases lay between the germline ends. CDR3 coding DNA: TGCGCCAGCAGCCAAGATGCGGGGGGATTCAATTCACCCCTCCACTTT. Protein: CASSQDAGGFNSPLHF.

CDR3 coding DNA: TGTGCCAGCAGTTATCTTGGGGGGCGGAACACTGAAGCTTTCTTT. Residues: CASSYLGGRNTEAFF. This chain links TRBV6-6 with TRBJ1-1; D may be TRBD1 (6 bases). The V end was cut by 3 bases, the J end by 1 base, with 12 bases between. The CDR3 loop spans 15 amino acids. CDR1 is MNHNY, CDR2 SVGAGI, per germline (reference sequence).

The chain carries TRBV7-2 and TRBJ2-1; D not resolved. The V end lost 7 bases, the J end lost 3 bases, and 16 bases lay between the germline ends. This CDR3 is built from 15 residues. CDR1 and CDR2 (germline): SGHTA, FQGNSA. The CDR3 loop is CASTTGRALYNEQFF. In DNA form, the CDR3 reads TGTGCCAGCACCACCGGTAGGGCCCTCTACAATGAGCAGTTCTTC. Based on the CDR3 plus reference TRBV7-2 and TRBJ2-1, the full variable domain is GAGVSQSPSNKVTEKGKDVELRCDPISGHTALYWYRQSLGQGLEFLIYFQGNSAPDKSGLPSDRFSAERTGGSVSTLTIQRTQQEDSAVYLCASTTGRALYNEQFFGPGTRLTVL.

The chain recombines TRBV7-9 with TRBJ2-1; D might be TRBD1 (5 bases). The CDR3 loop spans 12 amino acids. V was shortened by 9 bases and J by 3 bases, with 9 bases between the two germline ends. CDR1 and CDR2 from the germline V gene are SEHNR and FQNEAQ (reference sequence). The CDR3 sequence: CASTGVYNEQFF. The CDR3 DNA reads TGTGCCAGTACAGGAGTCTACAATGAGCAGTTCTTC. Based on the CDR3 plus reference TRBV7-9 and TRBJ2-1, the full variable domain is DTGVSQNPRHKITKRGQNVTFRCDPISEHNRLYWYRQTLGQGPEFLTYFQNEAQLEKSRLLSDRFSAERPKGSFSTLEIQRTEQGDSAMYLCASTGVYNEQFFGPGTRLTVL.

Note on this clone: The identical CDR3 is also encoded by other nucleotide sequences in the sample. The chain recombines TRBV4-3 with TRBJ2-3; D is ambiguous. This CDR3 is 13 amino acids long. V lost 0 bases and J 3 bases, leaving 4 bases between the germline ends. Germline CDR1 reads LGHNA; CDR2 reads YSLEER. In DNA, the CDR3 is TGCGCCAGCAGCCAAGACCGAACAGATACGCAGTATTTT. As protein: CASSQDRTDTQYF.

The V and J genes are TRBV11-2 and TRBJ1-1; no firm D call. Germline V gene lookup returns CDR1 SGHAT and CDR2 FQNNGV. Trimming removed 1 base at V and 3 bases at J, with 6 bases between. The CDR3 has 13 amino acids. CDR3 nucleotides: TGTGCCAGCAGCTTAGGGGCGCACACTGAAGCTTTCTTT. Protein sequence: CASSLGAHTEAFF.